This TCR beta chain was recorded in a study of T-cell memory formation after mild COVID-19. Study-wide points: There was a balanced CD4/CD8 profile in clones contracting day 15 to 85, and later expanders leaned CD4+. Pre-infection memory contained some responding clones, which suggested that cross-reactive memory had joined.

MiXCR, run by TCRdb on the 5' RACE reads, gives a single entry per CDR3 protein. This sample carries about 140,000 distinct CDR3 sequences, approximately 5.7% of them seen once, and the ten largest clones take approximately 2.2%. Germline lookup yields CDR1 SGHDN and CDR2 FVKESK. The CDR3 consists of 12 residues. V dropped 6 bases and J dropped 5 bases, with 5 bases sitting between them. In this sample, this clonotype turned up a few times. Its target is unknown. This sequence was found in an adult woman who had mild COVID-19 (a few samples of this study predate the infection). Cell type and time point are not known. The sequenced sample consisted of PBMCs or a T cell subset sorted from them (not recorded which). V and J are TRBV14 and TRBJ2-6; D gene ambiguous. The CDR3 bases are TGTGCCAGCAGTCACCGGGCCAACGTCCTGACTTTC. The encoded protein is CASSHRANVLTF.